This TCR beta chain was sequenced in a study of CD8 T cells in Susac syndrome (dated by TCRdb to between 2018 and 2021). Regarding the study in general: Repertoire sequencing was used to test whether CD8+ T cell activation and differentiation in Susac syndrome was antigen driven. CD8+ T cell repertoire clonality was compared between some 13 healthy donors, around 14 Susac syndrome patients and 15 multiple sclerosis patients.

Peripheral blood CD8+ and CD4+ T cells from healthy donors, Susac syndrome patients and multiple sclerosis patients were profiled by high-throughput TCR beta sequencing. Treatment-naive patients with stable or active relapsing-remitting disease fulfilling revised McDonald criteria were used as multiple sclerosis controls. CD8+ TEMRA cells were enriched by FACS, while bulk CD8+ and CD4+ T cells were purified by magnetic negative isolation. Blood was collected in EDTA tubes and processed within 24 hours, with PBMCs isolated through density gradient centrifugation. PBMCs intended for TCR sequencing were frozen in liquid nitrogen and were later thawed in a 37 degrees C water bath. The sorted or isolated CD4+, CD8+ and CD8+ TEMRA cells reached a purity of at least 90%. Comment on this clonotype: This receptor's antigen is unknown. No base-level quality is on record; no much larger clone is a single base apart.

RNA was extracted using the RNeasy kit, and about 0.45 to 1 ug of the RNA was reverse transcribed with random hexamers. The immunoSEQ multiplex PCR assay, which covers 54 Vbeta and 13 Jbeta segments, was used to amplify TCR beta CDR3 regions. PCR amplification bias was corrected using a synthetic template baseline for primer optimization and computational correction. Per the source publication's procedure: Reads were assigned to V, D and J genes according to IMGT and analyzed in immunoSEQ Analyzer, with only productive sequences retained. To calculate clonality, Shannon entropy was normalized by log2 of the number of productive unique sequences and then subtracted from one. For each patient and control, public and private clones were evaluated among the 100 most prevalent clones. Clones were defined as Susac-specific if absent from the healthy and MS cohorts, from 1052 published viral clones and from other ImmuneACCESS disease sequences. The raw public data were reprocessed by TCRdb itself: fastp quality trimming at Q25, MiXCR clonotype calling, in-frame beta chains only. Each CDR3 protein gets just one entry, which takes the most common genes and DNA from the rows behind it. TCRdb's processing, not the study's, gives the V and J calls here. Recorded for this sample are 100,000 to 150,000 distinct CDR3 sequences; 80% of them occurred a single time. The top ten clones comprise roughly 0.53% of the sample.

On the study overall, not on this receptor specifically: The number of individuals in the TCR sequencing and HLA analysis was recognized as being relatively small.

In the germline V gene, CDR1 corresponds to LGHNT and CDR2 to FRNRAP. V trim: 6 bases; J trim: 2 bases; unmatched bases: 5. The CDR3 spans 16 residues, from the cysteine through the phenylalanine. Only the CDR3 part of the read is kept: 48 bases, read in frame from the first base. The clonotype originates from a human donor with multiple sclerosis. The V gene is TRBV12-5 and the J gene is TRBJ2-3; TRBD2 aligns with 13 central bases. The sample taken for sequencing was CD8+ T cells from PBMCs. The DNA reads TGTGCTAGTGGCTCCGGACTAGCGGGAGACACAGATACGCAGTATTTT. It specifies CASGSGLAGDTDTQYF.